This TCR beta chain was captured in a study of STAT5B mutations in CD4+ large granular lymphocyte leukemia (dated by TCRdb to 2022 to 2024). Background on the whole study: Among the healthy controls, the CDR3 'QG' motif was associated with a particular HLA allele. The study compared the TCRbeta repertoires of patients with CD4+ T-cell large granular lymphocyte leukemia against those of healthy blood donors. Flow cytometry on FACSCanto II or FACSVerse showed that the purified fractions were more than 95% pure among lymphocytes.

Buffy coats from around 37 blood donors, supplied by the Finnish Red Cross blood service, were used as healthy controls. All TCR-sequenced material derived from peripheral blood: patient blood samples and healthy donor buffy coats. Peripheral blood mononuclear cells were isolated by Ficoll-Hypaque gradient centrifugation. Magnetic purification was used to isolate CD4+ cells from the buffy coats of the healthy controls. The Gentra Puregene Cell and Tissue kit was used to extract genomic DNA, and a Qubit 2.0 fluorometer was used to measure the amount of genomic DNA. Note on this clone: Its cognate antigen has yet to be identified. No base quality information exists; no much larger clone differs at one position.

Overall study outcomes, separate from this receptor: CD4-sorted patient repertoires appeared more clonal than healthy CD4+ repertoires, and this difference persisted after removing the putative leukemic clones. Data were not HLA-matched; higher clonality in CD4+ versus CD8+ T-LGLL could reflect the relatively small sample size. Each patient's main leukemic clonotypes were private, but approximately 27% of these clonotypes showed up at low frequency in the non-leukemic repertoires of other patients. TRBV06-family usage was enriched among the top patient clones (8/27) compared with healthy controls (2/35).

The immunoSEQ assay at survey resolution was applied to genomic DNA for sequencing of TCRbeta rearrangements. On the authors' methods: In the TCR sequencing data, the lowest productive clonotype frequency that could be detected was 2.59 x 10-5. Analyses included only productive TCRbeta rearrangements, meaning complete and in-frame sequences. Sample clonality was computed as Simpson clonality in the immunoSEQ Analyzer version 3.0. Clones were grouped by frequency into very rare, small, medium, large (1-20%) or hyperexpanded (>20%) categories. Generation probabilities were estimated with OLGA 1.2.3, V-gene circos plots were made with VDJtools, specificities were searched in VDJdb, and CDR3 motifs were identified with GLIPH. Drawn from immuneACCESS, this table holds only the in-frame rearrangements with V and J called that TCRdb kept. Clones are partly lost; checked studies trace under half to an unresolved V gene and leave the rest unexplained. The V and J calls and clone size were taken over from that table, and D and trimming were inferred from the DNA. This sample has approximately 32,000 clones in its table, and less than 80% of those were observed once. The ten largest clones add up to 2.5% to 3% of the sample.

Reading the germline V gene gives CDR1 SGHRS and CDR2 YFSETQ. Measured from the cysteine to the phenylalanine, the CDR3 is 13 residues long. Only CDR3 DNA is held: 39 bases, read in frame from base 1. Cut back by 4 bases and 7 bases, the V and J ends lie 14 bases apart. The sequencing sample was made of CD4+ T cells from blood buffy coats. The receptor was derived from a human donor in good health. Recombination connected TRBV5-1 to TRBJ1-1, with the D segment identity uncertain. The nucleotide sequence reads as follows: TGCGCCAGCAGCCCGGCCGTGTTGAATGAAGCTTTCTTT. Its protein product is CASSPAVLNEAFF. Reference TRBV5-1 and TRBJ1-1 genes cover what lies past the CDR3, so the full variable domain is KAGVTQTPRYLIKTRGQQVTLSCSPISGHRSVSWYQQTPGQGLQFLFEYFSETQRNKGNFPGRFSGRQFSNSRSEMNVSTLELGDSALYLCASSPAVLNEAFFGQGTRLTVV.